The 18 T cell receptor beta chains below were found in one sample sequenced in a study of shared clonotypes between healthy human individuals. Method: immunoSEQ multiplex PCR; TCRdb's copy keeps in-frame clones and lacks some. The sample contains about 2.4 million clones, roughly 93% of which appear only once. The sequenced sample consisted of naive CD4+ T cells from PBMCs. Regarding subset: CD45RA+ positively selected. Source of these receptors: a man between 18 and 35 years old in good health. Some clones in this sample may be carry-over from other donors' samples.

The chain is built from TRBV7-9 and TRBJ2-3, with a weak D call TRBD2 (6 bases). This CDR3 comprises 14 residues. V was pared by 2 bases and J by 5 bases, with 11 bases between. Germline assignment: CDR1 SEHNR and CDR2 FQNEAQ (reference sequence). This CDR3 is CASSLPLAGDTQYF. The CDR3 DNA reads TGTGCCAGCAGCTTACCACTAGCCGGAGATACGCAGTATTTT.

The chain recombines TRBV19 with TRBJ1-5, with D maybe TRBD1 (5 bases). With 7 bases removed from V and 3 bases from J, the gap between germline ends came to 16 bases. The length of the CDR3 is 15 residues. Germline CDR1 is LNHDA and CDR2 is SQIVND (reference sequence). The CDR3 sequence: CASTYRWDLNQPQHF. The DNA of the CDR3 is TGTGCCAGTACCTATAGATGGGACCTCAATCAGCCCCAGCATTTT.

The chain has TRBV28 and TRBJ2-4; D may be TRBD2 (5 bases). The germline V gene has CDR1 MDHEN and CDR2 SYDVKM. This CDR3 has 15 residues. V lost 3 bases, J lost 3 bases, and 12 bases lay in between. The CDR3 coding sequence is TGTGCCAGCAGTTTTACGGAGGTTGGCAAAAACATTCAGTACTTC. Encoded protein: CASSFTEVGKNIQYF.

This CDR3 is CASSPSLGGEQYF. The CDR3 region has the DNA TGTGCCAGTAGTCCATCACTAGGGGGTGAGCAGTACTTC. This chain joins TRBV19 and TRBJ2-7; possibly TRBD1 for D (6 bases). From germline, CDR1 is LNHDA and CDR2 SQIVND (reference sequence). V shed 5 bases and J shed 7 bases, with 15 bases lying between them. This CDR3 region has 13 residues.

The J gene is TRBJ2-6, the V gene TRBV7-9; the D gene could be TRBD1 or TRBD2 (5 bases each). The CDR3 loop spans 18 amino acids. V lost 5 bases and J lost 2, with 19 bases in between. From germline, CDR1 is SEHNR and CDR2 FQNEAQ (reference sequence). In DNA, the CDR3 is TGTGCCAGCAGCAGTCGAGGACACACCGGGGCTGGGGCCAACGTCCTGACTTTC. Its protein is CASSSRGHTGAGANVLTF.

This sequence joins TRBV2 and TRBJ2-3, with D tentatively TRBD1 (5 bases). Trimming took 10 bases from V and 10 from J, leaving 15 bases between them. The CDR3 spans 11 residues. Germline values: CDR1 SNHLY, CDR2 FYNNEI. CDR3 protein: CATSPPGSQYF. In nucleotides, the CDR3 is TGTGCCACCTCCCCCCCAGGGTCGCAGTATTTT.

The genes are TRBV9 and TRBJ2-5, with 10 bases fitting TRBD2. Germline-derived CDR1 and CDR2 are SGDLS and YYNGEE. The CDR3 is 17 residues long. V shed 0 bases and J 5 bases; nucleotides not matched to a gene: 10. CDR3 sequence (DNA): TGTGCCAGCAGCGTAGGGCTAGCGGGAGTCGTTCGGGAGACCCAGTACTTC. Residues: CASSVGLAGVVRETQYF.

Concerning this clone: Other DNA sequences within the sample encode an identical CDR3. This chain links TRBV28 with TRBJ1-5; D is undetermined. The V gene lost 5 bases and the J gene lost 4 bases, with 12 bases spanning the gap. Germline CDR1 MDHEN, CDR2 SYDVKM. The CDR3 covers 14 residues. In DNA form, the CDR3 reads TGTGCCAGCAGTCCCGGTCGGGGAAATCAGCCCCAGCATTTT. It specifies CASSPGRGNQPQHF.

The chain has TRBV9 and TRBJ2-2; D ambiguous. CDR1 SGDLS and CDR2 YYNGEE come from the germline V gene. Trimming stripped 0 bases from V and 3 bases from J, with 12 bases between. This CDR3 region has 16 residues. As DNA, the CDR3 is TGTGCCAGCAGCGTAGCTCCGCGCCGGGACACCGGGGAGCTGTTTTTT. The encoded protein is CASSVAPRRDTGELFF.

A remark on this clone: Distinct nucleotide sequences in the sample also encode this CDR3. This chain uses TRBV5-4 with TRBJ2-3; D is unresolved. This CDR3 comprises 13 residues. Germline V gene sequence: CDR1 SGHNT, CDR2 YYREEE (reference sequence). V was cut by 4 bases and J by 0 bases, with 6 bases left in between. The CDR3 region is CASSLGSTDTQYF. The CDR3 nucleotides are TGTGCCAGCAGCCTGGGTAGCACAGATACGCAGTATTTT. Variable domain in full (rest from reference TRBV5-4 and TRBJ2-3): ETGVTQSPTHLIKTRGQQVTLRCSSQSGHNTVSWYQQALGQGPQFIFQYYREEENGRGNFPPRFSGLQFPNYSSELNVNALELDDSALYLCASSLGSTDTQYFGPGTRLTVL.

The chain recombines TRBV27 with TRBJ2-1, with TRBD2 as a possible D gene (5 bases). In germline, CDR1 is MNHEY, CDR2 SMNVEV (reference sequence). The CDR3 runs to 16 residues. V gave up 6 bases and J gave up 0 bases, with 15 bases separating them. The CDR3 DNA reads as TGTGCCAGCAGCCACGGGATCAACCCCTCCTACAATGAGCAGTTCTTC. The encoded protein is CASSHGINPSYNEQFF.

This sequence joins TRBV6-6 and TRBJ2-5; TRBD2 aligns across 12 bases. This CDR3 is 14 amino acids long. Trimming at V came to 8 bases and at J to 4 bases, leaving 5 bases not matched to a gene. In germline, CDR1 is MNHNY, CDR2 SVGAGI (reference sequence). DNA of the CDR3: TGTGCCAGCTTTGAGACTAGCGGGAGAGAGACCCAGTACTTC. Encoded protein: CASFETSGRETQYF.

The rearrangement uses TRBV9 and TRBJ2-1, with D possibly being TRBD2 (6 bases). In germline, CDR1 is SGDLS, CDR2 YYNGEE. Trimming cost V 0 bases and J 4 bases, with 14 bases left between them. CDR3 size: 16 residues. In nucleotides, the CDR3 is TGTGCCAGCAGCGTAGCTGGAGGGGACTCATACAATGAGCAGTTCTTC. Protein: CASSVAGGDSYNEQFF.

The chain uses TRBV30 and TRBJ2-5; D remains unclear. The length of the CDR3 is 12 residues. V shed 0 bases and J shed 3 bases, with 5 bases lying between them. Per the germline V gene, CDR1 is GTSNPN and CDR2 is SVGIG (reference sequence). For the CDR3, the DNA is TGTGCCTGGAGTGTGTCTAAAGAGACCCAGTACTTC. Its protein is CAWSVSKETQYF.

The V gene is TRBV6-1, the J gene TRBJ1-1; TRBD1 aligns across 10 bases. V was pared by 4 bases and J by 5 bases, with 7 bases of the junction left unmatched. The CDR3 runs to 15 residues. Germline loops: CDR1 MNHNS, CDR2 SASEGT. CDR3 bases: TGTGCCAGCAGTGGCCGGACAGGGGGAGGTACTGAAGCTTTCTTT. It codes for CASSGRTGGGTEAFF.

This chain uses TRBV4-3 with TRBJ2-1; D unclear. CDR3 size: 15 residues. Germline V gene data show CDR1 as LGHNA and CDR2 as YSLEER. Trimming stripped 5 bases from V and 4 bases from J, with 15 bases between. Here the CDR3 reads CASSSSPRLYNEQFF. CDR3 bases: TGCGCCAGCAGCTCATCACCGCGACTTTACAATGAGCAGTTCTTC.

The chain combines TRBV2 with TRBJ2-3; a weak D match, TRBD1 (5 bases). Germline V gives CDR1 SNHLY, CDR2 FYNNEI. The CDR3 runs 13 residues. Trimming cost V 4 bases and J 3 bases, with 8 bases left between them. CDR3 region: CASSVYRTDTQYF. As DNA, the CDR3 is TGTGCCAGCAGTGTTTACAGGACAGATACGCAGTATTTT.

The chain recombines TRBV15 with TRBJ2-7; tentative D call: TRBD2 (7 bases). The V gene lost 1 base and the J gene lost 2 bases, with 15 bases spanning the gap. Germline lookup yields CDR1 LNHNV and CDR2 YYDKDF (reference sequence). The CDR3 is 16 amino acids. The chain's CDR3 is CATSRAPPGGPYEQYF. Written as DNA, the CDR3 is TGTGCCACCAGCAGAGCCCCCCCGGGGGGCCCCTACGAGCAGTACTTC.